A single T cell receptor (beta chain) is shown here with its context. Its target is unknown. On the day of bone marrow donation, the related graft donor provided peripheral blood. V was shortened by 6 bases and J by 3 bases, with 11 bases between the two germline ends. Per the germline V gene, CDR1 is MNHEY and CDR2 is SVGAGI. The CDR3 has 13 residues. Sequenced by immunoSEQ multiplex PCR; TCRdb stores in-frame clones only, minus some. This repertoire shows roughly 70,000 clones, about 94% found once; its top ten account for under 3%. The record originates from a study of T cells after posttransplantation cyclophosphamide. Study-wide points: Recipient CMV seropositivity and CMV reactivation strongly tracked TRB clonality.

This sequence originates from a woman aged 25 to 39 in good health and a related stem cell transplant donor. This rearrangement joins TRBV6-5 to TRBJ1-2; TRBD1 is a possible D gene (5 bases). Sequencing was done on a sample of PBMCs. DNA of the CDR3: TGTGCCAGCAGCCGCAGGGTGGACTATGGCTACACCTTC. This sequence encodes CASSRRVDYGYTF.